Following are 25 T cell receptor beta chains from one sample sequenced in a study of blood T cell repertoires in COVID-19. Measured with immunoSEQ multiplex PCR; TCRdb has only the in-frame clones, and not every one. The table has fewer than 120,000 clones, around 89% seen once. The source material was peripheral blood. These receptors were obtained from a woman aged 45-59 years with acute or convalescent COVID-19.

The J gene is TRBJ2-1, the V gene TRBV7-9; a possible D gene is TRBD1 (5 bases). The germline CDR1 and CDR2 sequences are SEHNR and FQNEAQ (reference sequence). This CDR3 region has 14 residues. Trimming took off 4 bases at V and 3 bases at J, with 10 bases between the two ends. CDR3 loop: CASSSDSYYNEQFF. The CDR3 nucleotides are TGTGCCAGCAGCTCTGACAGCTACTACAATGAGCAGTTCTTC.

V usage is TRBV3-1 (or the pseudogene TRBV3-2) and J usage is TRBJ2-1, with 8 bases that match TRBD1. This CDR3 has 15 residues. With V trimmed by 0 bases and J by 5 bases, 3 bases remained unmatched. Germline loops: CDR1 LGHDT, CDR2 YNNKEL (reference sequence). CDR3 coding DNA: TGTGCCAGCAGCCAAGATGGGACAGGTCACAATGAGCAGTTCTTC. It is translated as CASSQDGTGHNEQFF.

CDR3 protein: CASKAAGWHEQFF. The CDR3 DNA sequence: TGTGCCAGCAAGGCGGCAGGGTGGCATGAGCAGTTCTTC. The rearrangement links TRBV27 to TRBJ2-1; D perhaps matches TRBD1 (5 bases). V was clipped by 7 bases and J by 8 bases, with 15 bases between them. The CDR3 extends over 13 amino acids. Germline CDR1 reads MNHEY; CDR2 reads SMNVEV (reference sequence).

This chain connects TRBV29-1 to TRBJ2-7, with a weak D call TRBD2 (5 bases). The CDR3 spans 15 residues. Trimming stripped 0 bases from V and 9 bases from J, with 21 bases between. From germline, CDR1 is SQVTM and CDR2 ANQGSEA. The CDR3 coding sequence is TGCAGCGTTGAAGATCGGGGAGAGGTCCCTGGGGTGCAGTACTTC. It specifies CSVEDRGEVPGVQYF.

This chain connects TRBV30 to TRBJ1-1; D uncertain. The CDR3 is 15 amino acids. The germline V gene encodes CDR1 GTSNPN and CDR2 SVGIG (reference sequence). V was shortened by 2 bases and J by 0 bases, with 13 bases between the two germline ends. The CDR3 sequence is CAWSFPGTMNTEAFF. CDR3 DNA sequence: TGTGCCTGGAGTTTCCCCGGCACTATGAACACTGAAGCTTTCTTT.

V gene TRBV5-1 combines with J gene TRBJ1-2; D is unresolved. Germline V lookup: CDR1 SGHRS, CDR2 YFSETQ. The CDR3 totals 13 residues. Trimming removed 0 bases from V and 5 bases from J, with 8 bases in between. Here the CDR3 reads CASSLGREYGYTF. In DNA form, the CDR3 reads TGCGCCAGCAGCTTGGGCCGGGAATATGGCTACACCTTC.

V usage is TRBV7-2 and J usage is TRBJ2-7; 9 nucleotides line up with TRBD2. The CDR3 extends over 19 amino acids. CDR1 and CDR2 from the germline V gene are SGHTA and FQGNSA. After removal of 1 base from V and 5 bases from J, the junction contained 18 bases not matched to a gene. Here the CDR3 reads CASSLVASTSGRRTHEQYF. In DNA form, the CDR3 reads TGTGCCAGCAGCTTAGTGGCCTCGACTAGCGGTAGGAGGACCCACGAGCAGTACTTC.

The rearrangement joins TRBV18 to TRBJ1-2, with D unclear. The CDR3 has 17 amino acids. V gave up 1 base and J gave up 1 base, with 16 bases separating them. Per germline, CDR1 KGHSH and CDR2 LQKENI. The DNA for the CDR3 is TGTGCCAGCTCACCACATCCAATCACAGTGGGTAACTATGGCTACACCTTC. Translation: CASSPHPITVGNYGYTF. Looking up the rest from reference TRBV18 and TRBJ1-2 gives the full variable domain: NAGVMQNPRHLVRRRGQEARLRCSPMKGHSHVYWYRQLPEEGLKFMVYLQKENIIDESGMPKERFSAEFPKEGPSILRIQQVVRGDSAAYFCASSPHPITVGNYGYTFGSGTRLTVV.

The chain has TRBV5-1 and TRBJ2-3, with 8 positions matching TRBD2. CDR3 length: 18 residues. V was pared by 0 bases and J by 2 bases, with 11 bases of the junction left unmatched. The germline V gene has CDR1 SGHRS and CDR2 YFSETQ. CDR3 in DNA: TGCGCCAGCAGCTTGGGGACGGGAGGGCTAAGAAACACAGATACGCAGTATTTT. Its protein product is CASSLGTGGLRNTDTQYF.

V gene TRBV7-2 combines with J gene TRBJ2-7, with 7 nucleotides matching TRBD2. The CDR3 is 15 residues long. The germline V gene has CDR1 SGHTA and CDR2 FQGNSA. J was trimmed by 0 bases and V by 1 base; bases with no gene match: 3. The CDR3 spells CASSLESGISYEQYF. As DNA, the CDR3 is TGTGCCAGCAGCTTAGAGAGCGGGATCTCCTACGAGCAGTACTTC.

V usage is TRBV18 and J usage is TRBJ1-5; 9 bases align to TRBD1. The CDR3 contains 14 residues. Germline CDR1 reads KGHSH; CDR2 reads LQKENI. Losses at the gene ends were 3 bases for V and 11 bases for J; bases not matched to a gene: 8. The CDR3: CASSPDRGGEAQHF. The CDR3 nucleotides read TGTGCCAGCTCACCCGACAGGGGGGGTGAGGCCCAGCATTTT.

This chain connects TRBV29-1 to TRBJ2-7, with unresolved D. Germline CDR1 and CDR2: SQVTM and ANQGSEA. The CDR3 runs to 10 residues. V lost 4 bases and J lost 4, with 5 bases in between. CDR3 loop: CSVVEYEQYF. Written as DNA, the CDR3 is TGCAGCGTTGTGGAGTACGAGCAGTACTTC.

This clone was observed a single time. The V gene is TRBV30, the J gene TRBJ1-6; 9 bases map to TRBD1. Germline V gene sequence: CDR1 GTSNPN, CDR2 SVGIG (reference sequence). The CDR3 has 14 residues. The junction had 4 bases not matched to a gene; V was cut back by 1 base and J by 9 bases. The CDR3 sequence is CAWSGTGGSSPLHF. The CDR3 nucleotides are TGTGCCTGGAGTGGAACAGGGGGCTCTTCACCCCTCCACTTT.

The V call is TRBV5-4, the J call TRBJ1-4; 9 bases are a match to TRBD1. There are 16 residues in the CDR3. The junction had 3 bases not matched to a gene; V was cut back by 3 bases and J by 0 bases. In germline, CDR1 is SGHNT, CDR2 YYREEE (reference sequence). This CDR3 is CASSSTGGATNEKLFF. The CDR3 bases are TGTGCCAGCAGCTCCACAGGGGGCGCAACTAATGAAAAACTGTTTTTT. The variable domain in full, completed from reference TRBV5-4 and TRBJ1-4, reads ETGVTQSPTHLIKTRGQQVTLRCSSQSGHNTVSWYQQALGQGPQFIFQYYREEENGRGNFPPRFSGLQFPNYSSELNVNALELDDSALYLCASSSTGGATNEKLFFGSGTQLSVL.

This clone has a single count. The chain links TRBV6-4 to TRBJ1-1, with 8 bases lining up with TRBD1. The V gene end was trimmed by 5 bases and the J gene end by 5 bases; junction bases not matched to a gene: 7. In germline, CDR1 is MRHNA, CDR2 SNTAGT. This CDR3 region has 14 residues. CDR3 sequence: CASSKRQGRTEAFF. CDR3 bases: TGTGCCAGCAGTAAACGACAGGGGCGGACTGAAGCTTTCTTT.

CDR3 nucleotides: TGTGCCAGCAGTTACTCGAACGGGTTCGAGCAGTACTTC. Residues: CASSYSNGFEQYF. This rearrangement joins TRBV6-5 to TRBJ2-7; D call uncertain. V was shortened by 0 bases and J by 6 bases, with 9 bases between the two germline ends. The CDR3 consists of 13 residues. Germline values: CDR1 MNHEY, CDR2 SVGAGI.

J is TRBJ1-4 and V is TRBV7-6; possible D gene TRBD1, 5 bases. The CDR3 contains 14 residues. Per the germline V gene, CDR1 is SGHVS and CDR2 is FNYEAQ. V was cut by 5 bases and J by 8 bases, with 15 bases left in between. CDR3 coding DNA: TGTGCCAGCAGCCTCCCGGGACTGGGGGAAAAACTGTTTTTT. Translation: CASSLPGLGEKLFF.

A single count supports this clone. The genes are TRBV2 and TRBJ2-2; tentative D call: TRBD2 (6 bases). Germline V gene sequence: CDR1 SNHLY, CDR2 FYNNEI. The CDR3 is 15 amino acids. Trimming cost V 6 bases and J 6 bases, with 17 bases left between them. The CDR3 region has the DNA TGTGCCAGCAGCGGGAACGGGAGTCCGGCCGGGGAGCTGTTTTTT. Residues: CASSGNGSPAGELFF.

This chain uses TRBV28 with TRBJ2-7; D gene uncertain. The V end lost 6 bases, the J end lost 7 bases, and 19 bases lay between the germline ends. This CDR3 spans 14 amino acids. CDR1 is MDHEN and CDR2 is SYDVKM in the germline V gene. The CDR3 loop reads CASSRPPRSGEQYF. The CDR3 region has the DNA TGTGCCAGCAGCCGCCCCCCCAGGTCTGGGGAGCAGTACTTC.

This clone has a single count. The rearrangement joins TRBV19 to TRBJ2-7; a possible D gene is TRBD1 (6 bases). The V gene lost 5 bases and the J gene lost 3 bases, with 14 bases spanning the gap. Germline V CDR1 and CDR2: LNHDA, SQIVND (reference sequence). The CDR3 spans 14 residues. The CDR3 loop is CASSSRGRNYEQYF. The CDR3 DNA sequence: TGTGCCAGTAGTTCCAGGGGAAGAAACTACGAGCAGTACTTC.

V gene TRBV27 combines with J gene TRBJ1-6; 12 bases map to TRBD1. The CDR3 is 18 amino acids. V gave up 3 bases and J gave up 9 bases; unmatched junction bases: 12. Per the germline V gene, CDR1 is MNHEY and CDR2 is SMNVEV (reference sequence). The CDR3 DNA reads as TGTGCCAGCAGTTTTTCGATGGGGGGGACAGGGGGCGGTTCACCCCTCCACTTT. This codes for CASSFSMGGTGGGSPLHF.

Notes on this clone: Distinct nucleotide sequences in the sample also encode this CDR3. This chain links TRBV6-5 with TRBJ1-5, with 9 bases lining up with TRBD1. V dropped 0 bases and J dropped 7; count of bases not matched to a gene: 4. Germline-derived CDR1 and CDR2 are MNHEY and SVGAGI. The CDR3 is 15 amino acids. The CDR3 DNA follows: TGTGCCAGCAGTTACTCCCCCGACAGGGGGCAGCCCCAGCATTTT. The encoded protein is CASSYSPDRGQPQHF.

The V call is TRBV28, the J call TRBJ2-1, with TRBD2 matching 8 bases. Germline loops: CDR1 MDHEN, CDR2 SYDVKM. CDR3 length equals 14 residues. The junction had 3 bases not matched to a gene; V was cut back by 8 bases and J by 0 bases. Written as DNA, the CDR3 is TGTGCCAGCGGCGGGGGGAACTCCTACAATGAGCAGTTCTTC. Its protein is CASGGGNSYNEQFF.

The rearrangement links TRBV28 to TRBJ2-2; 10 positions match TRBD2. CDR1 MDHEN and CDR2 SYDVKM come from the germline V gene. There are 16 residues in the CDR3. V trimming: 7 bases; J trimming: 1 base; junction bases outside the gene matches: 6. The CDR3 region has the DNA TGTGCCAGCAACCAGCCTAGCGGGGGGAACACCGGGGAGCTGTTTTTT. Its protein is CASNQPSGGNTGELFF.

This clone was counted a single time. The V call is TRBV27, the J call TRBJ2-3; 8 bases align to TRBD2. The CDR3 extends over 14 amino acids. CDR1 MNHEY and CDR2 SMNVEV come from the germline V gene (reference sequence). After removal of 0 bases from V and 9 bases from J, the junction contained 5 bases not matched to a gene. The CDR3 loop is CASSLSASGSTQYF. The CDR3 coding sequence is TGTGCCAGCAGTTTATCAGCTAGCGGGTCCACGCAGTATTTT.